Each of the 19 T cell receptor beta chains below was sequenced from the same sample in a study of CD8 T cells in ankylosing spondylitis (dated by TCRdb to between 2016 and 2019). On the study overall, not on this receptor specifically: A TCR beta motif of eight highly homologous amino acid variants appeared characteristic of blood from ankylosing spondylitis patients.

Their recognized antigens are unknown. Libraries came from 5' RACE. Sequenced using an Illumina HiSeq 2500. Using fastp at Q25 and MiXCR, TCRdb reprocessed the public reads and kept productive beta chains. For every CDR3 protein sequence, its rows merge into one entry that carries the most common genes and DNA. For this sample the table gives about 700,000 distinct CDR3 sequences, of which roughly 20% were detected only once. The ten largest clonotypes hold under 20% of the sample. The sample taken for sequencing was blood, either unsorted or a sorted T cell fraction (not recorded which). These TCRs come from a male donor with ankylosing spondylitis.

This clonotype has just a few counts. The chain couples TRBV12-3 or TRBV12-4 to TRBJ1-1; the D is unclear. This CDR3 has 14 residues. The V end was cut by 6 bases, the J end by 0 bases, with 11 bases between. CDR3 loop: CASSTRRVNTEAFF. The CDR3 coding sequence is TGTGCCAGCAGCACGAGGCGGGTGAACACTGAAGCTTTCTTT.

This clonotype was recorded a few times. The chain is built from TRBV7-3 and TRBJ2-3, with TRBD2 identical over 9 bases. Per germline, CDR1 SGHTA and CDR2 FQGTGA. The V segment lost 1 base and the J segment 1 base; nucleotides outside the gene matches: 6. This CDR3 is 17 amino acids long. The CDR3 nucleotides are TGTGCCAGCAGCTTAAGTCCCCTAGCGGGACGCACAGATACGCAGTATTTT. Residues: CASSLSPLAGRTDTQYF.

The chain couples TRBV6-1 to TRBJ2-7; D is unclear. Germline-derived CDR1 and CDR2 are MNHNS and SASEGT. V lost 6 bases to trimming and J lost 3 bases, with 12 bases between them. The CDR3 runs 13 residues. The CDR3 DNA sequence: TGTGCCAGCAGCCGCGACCGACACTACGAGCAGTACTTC. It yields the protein CASSRDRHYEQYF.

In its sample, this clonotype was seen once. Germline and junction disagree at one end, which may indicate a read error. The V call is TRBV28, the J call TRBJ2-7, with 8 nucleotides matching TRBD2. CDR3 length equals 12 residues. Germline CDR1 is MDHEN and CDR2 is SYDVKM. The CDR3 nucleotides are TGTGCCAGCAGTCCCCTTACTAGCGGTCCCGAATTC. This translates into CASSPLTSGPEF.

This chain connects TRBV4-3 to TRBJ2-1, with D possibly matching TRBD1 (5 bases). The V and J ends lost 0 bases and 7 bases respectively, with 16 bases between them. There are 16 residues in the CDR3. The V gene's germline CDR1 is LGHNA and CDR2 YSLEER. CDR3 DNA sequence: TGCGCCAGCAGCCAAGATTATGGGCAGGGAACGAATGAGCAGTTCTTC. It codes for CASSQDYGQGTNEQFF.

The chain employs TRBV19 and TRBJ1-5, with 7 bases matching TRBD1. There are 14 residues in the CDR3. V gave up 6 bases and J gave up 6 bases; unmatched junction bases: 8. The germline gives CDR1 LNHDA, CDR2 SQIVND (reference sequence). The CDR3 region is CASRQISGGQPQHF. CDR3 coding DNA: TGTGCCAGTAGGCAAATCTCAGGGGGTCAGCCCCAGCATTTT. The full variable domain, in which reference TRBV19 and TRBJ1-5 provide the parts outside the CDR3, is DGGITQSPKYLFRKEGQNVTLSCEQNLNHDAMYWYRQDPGQGLRLIYYSQIVNDFQKGDIAEGYSVSREKKESFPLTVTSAQKNPTAFYLCASRQISGGQPQHFGDGTRLSIL.

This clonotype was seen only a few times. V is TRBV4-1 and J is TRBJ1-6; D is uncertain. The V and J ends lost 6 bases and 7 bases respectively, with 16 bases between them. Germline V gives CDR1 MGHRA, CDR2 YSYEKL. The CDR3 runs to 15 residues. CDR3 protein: CASRPRAITNSPLHF. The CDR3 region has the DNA TGCGCCAGCAGGCCAAGAGCGATTACAAATTCACCCCTCCACTTT.

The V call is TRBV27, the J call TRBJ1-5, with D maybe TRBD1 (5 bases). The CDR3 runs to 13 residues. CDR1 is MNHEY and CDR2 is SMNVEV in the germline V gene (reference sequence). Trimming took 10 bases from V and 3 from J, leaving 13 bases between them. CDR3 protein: CATGHRLNQPQHF. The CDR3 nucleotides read TGTGCCACCGGTCACAGGCTCAATCAGCCCCAGCATTTT.

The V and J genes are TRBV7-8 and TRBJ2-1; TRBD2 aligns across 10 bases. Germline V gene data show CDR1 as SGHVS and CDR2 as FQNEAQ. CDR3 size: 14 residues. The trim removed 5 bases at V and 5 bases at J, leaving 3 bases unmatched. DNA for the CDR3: TGTGCCAGCAGCCCTGGGACTAGCGACAATGAGCAGTTCTTC. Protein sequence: CASSPGTSDNEQFF.

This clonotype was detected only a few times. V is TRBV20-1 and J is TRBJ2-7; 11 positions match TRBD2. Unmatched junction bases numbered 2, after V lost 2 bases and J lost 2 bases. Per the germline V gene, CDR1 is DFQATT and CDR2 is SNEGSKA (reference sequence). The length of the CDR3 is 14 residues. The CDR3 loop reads CSARPSGRPYEQYF. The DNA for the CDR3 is TGCAGTGCTAGACCTAGCGGGAGGCCCTACGAGCAGTACTTC.

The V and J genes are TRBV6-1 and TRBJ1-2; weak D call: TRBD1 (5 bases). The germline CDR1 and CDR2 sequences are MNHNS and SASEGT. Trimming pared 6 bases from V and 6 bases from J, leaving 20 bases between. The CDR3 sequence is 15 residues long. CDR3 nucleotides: TGTGCCAGCAGCGCCGGGGCCTCGAAAAGGGATGGCTACACCTTC. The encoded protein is CASSAGASKRDGYTF.

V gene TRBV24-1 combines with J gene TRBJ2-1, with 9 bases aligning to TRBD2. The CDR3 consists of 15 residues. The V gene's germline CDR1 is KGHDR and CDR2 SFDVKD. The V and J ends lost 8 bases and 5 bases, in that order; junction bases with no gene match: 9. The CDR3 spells CATTGGTSRNNEQFF. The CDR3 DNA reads TGTGCCACCACCGGTGGGACTAGCCGGAACAATGAGCAGTTCTTC.

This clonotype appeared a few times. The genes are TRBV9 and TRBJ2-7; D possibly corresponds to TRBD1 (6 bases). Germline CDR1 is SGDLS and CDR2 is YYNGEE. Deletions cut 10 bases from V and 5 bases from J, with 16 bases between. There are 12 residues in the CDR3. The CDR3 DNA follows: TGTGCCGCTTGCAGGGGATCAGACGAGCAGTACTTC. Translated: CAACRGSDEQYF.

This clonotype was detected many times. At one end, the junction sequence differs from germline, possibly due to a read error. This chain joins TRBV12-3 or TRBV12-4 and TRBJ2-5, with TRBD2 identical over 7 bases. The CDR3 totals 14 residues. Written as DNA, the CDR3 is TGCGCCAGCAGCTTGGGGGGGGTCCAAGAGACCCAGTACTTC. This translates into CASSLGGVQETQYF.

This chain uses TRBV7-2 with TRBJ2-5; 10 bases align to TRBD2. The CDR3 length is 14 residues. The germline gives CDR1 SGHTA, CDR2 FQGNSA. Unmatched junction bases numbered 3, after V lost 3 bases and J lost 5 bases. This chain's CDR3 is CASSLGTSAETQYF. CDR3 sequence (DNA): TGTGCCAGCAGCTTGGGGACTAGCGCGGAGACCCAGTACTTC.

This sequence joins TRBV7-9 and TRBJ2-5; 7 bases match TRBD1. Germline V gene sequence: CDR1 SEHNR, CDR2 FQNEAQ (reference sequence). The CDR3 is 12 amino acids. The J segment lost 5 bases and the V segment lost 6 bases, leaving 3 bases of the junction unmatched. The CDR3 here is CASRRDSETQYF. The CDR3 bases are TGTGCCAGCAGAAGGGACAGCGAGACCCAGTACTTC. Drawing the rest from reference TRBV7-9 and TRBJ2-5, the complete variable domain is DTGVSQNPRHKITKRGQNVTFRCDPISEHNRLYWYRQTLGQGPEFLTYFQNEAQLEKSRLLSDRFSAERPKGSFSTLEIQRTEQGDSAMYLCASRRDSETQYFGPGTRLLVL.

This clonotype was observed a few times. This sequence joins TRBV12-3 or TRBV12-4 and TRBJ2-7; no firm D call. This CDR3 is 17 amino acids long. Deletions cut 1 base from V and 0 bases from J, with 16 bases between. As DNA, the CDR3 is TGTGCCAGCAGTTTAGATGTAGGAAGGGTGAGCTCCTACGAGCAGTACTTC. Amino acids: CASSLDVGRVSSYEQYF.

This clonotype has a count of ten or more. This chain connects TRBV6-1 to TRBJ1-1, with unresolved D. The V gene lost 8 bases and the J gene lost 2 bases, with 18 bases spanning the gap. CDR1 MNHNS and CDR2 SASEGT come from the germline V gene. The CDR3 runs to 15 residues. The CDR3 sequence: CASGKWAQLNTEAFF. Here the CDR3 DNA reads TGTGCCAGCGGGAAATGGGCCCAACTCAACACTGAAGCTTTCTTT.

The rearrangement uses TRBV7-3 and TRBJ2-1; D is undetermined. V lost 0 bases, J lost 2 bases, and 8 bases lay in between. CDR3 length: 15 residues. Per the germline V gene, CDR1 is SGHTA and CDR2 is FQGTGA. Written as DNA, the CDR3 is TGTGCCAGCAGCTTAACCAGCTTTCCCTACAATGAGCAGTTCTTC. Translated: CASSLTSFPYNEQFF.